This is a list of T cell receptor beta chains from one sample in a study of blood T cell repertoires in COVID-19. Libraries were prepared by immunoSEQ multiplex PCR; TCRdb keeps only in-frame clonotypes and omits some of them. The table lists about 220,000 clones, roughly 85% of them singletons, with 2.9% in the top ten. Specimen: peripheral blood. The receptors here all came from a man aged 45-60 years who had recovered from COVID-19. The CDR3 runs from the conserved cysteine through the conserved F or W. A D gene is named only where the DNA matches it firmly. Only some rows state a clone size, as once, few, many or a class for expanded clones.

CDR3nt | CDR3aa | j_gene | v_gene | d_gene | abundance
TGTGCCAGTAGTATATGGGCAGGGTCGGATTCACCCCTCCACTTT | CASSIWAGSDSPLHF | TRBJ1-6 | TRBV19 | NA | once
TGTGCCAGCATGGACGGGGGGGCCACTAAGCGATGGGGCTACACCTTC | CASMDGGATKRWGYTF | TRBJ1-2 | TRBV28 | NA | NA
TGTGCCAGCAGCTTAGCGCGTACAGATACGCAGTATTTT | CASSLARTDTQYF | TRBJ2-3 | TRBV7-9 | NA | NA
TGTGCCAGCAGTTTAACCGGGGTAACGGATTCACCCCTCCACTTT | CASSLTGVTDSPLHF | TRBJ1-6 | TRBV27 | NA | NA
TGTGCCAGCAGCGGGCTAGCGGCCTACAATGAGCAGTTCTTC | CASSGLAAYNEQFF | TRBJ2-1 | TRBV9 | TRBD2 | NA
TGTGCCAGCAGTTTAGTTATGGGGCCCTACGAGCAGTACTTC | CASSLVMGPYEQYF | TRBJ2-7 | TRBV28 | NA | NA
TGTGCCTGGAGTCAGGGGATACCCCTCCACTTT | CAWSQGIPLHF | TRBJ1-6 | TRBV30 | NA | once
TGTGCCAGTAAGCGGGACAGGGGGCATACCGGGGAGCTGTTTTTT | CASKRDRGHTGELFF | TRBJ2-2 | TRBV19 | TRBD1 | NA
TGTGCCAGCAGCTTCGCCACTGATACTAGCGGGAGATTTGATACGCAGTATTTT | CASSFATDTSGRFDTQYF | TRBJ2-3 | TRBV27 | TRBD2 | once
TGTGCCAGCAGTAGAGACAGGGCATCGTACACTGAAGCTTTCTTT | CASSRDRASYTEAFF | TRBJ1-1 | TRBV6-5 | TRBD1 | NA
TGTGCCAGCATGGGGACAGGGGTGGATTTTGGAAACACCATATATTTT | CASMGTGVDFGNTIYF | TRBJ1-3 | TRBV28 | TRBD1 | NA
TGTGCCAGCAGCCCCTCTGTCCTCTCTGGAAACACCATATATTTT | CASSPSVLSGNTIYF | TRBJ1-3 | TRBV6-5 | NA | NA
TGTGCCAGCAGGGACAGGCGTAACTATGGCTACACCTTC | CASRDRRNYGYTF | TRBJ1-2 | TRBV6-1 | TRBD1 | NA
TGTGCCAGCAGTGGGCGACAGGGTGCACCCCTCCACTTT | CASSGRQGAPLHF | TRBJ1-6 | TRBV25-1 | TRBD1 | NA
TGCGCCAGCAGCTTACAGGGCTATGGCTACACCTTC | CASSLQGYGYTF | TRBJ1-2 | TRBV5-1 | NA | NA
TGTGCCAGCAGCAAGAATCGGGACAGCTATAATTCACCCCTCCACTTT | CASSKNRDSYNSPLHF | TRBJ1-6 | TRBV27 | TRBD1 | NA
TGTGCCAGCAGCTGGGCAGGGGGGAGGACCGGGGAGCTGTTTTTT | CASSWAGGRTGELFF | TRBJ2-2 | TRBV5-4 | NA | few
TGTGCCAGCAGCTTATTCTCGGGAGCGGTCTACAATGAGCAGTTCTTC | CASSLFSGAVYNEQFF | TRBJ2-1 | TRBV5-4 | NA | few
TGTGCCAGCAGCGTCGCACTTTCCTACGAGCAGTACTTC | CASSVALSYEQYF | TRBJ2-7 | TRBV28 | NA | NA
TGTGCCAGCAGCCAAGATCAAGCGGGAGGGCTCTTAGGGACCCAGTACTTC | CASSQDQAGGLLGTQYF | TRBJ2-5 | TRBV3-1/TRBV3-2 | TRBD2 | NA
TGCGCCAGCAGCCAAGATCGGCGGACACCTGGTTTTGGTGAGCAGTTCTTC | CASSQDRRTPGFGEQFF | TRBJ2-1 | TRBV4-1 | NA | NA
TGCGCCAGCAGTGCCGGGACAGGGAACTCCTACGAGCAGTACTTC | CASSAGTGNSYEQYF | TRBJ2-7 | TRBV10-1 | TRBD1 | few
TGTGCCAGCAGTTACAGAAGGGGTCAACAGCCCCAGCATTTT | CASSYRRGQQPQHF | TRBJ1-5 | TRBV6-5 | NA | NA
TGCGCCAGCAGCTTAGCGGGAGGGACCTACGAGCAGTACTTC | CASSLAGGTYEQYF | TRBJ2-7 | TRBV5-1 | TRBD2 | NA
TGTGCCAGCAGCCTGGGGACTAATAGCAATCAGCCCCAGCATTTT | CASSLGTNSNQPQHF | TRBJ1-5 | TRBV3-1/TRBV3-2 | NA | NA
TGTGCCAGCAGCTTAGCCGGCGGGCCTCAATACGAGCAGTACTTC | CASSLAGGPQYEQYF | TRBJ2-7 | TRBV7-6 | NA | NA
TGTGCCAGCAGCGAAGGGACTAGCGGGACAGATACGCAGTATTTT | CASSEGTSGTDTQYF | TRBJ2-3 | TRBV9 | TRBD2 | NA
TGCAGCGTTGATAGCGGCGCCCACAATGAGCAGTTCTTC | CSVDSGAHNEQFF | TRBJ2-1 | TRBV29-1 | NA | NA
TGCAGCGTTCGGGACAGGGGCGCTATGAACACTGAAGCTTTCTTT | CSVRDRGAMNTEAFF | TRBJ1-1 | TRBV29-1 | TRBD1 | NA